What follows are 25 T cell receptor beta chains derived from one specimen sequenced in a study of shared clonotypes between healthy human individuals. Clones were sequenced by immunoSEQ multiplex PCR, and TCRdb holds only the in-frame ones, with some missing. The repertoire includes fewer than 650,000 clones, around 80% of them detected once, and 10% to 15% sits in the top ten. Sample: PBMCs. The receptor set was obtained from a woman between 40 and 50 years old in good health. Some clones in this sample may be carry-over from other donors' samples.

The CDR3 reads CASSDTGTASYEQYF. The CDR3 DNA follows: TGTGCCAGCAGTGACACCGGGACAGCGTCCTACGAGCAGTACTTC. The gene calls are TRBV2 and TRBJ2-7; 7 nucleotides align to TRBD1. Losses at the gene ends were 3 bases for V and 1 base for J; bases not matched to a gene: 6. This CDR3 region has 15 residues. Per germline, CDR1 SNHLY and CDR2 FYNNEI.

A word on this clone: This likely reflects a read error, since a far larger clone is one base away. The rearrangement joins TRBV30 to TRBJ2-7; unclear D gene. V lost 0 bases and J 6 bases, leaving 12 bases between the germline ends. The CDR3 has 13 amino acids. CDR1 and CDR2 from the germline V gene are GTSNPN and SVGIG (reference sequence). DNA of the CDR3: TGTGCCTGGAGTGTGTCCTCCGAAAGCGAGCAGTACTTC. Amino acid sequence: CAWSVSSESEQYF.

This clone appeared a few times. The rearrangement links TRBV6-1 to TRBJ2-3; D tentatively reads TRBD1 or TRBD2 (5 bases each). Germline values: CDR1 MNHNS, CDR2 SASEGT. V was shortened by 6 bases and J by 6 bases, with 16 bases between the two germline ends. The CDR3 loop spans 14 amino acids. The CDR3 sequence is CASRGTHREDTQYF. In DNA, the CDR3 is TGTGCCAGCAGAGGGACCCACCGCGAGGATACGCAGTATTTT.

The genes are TRBV15 and TRBJ2-7; 8 nucleotides agree with TRBD1. Trimming at V came to 6 bases and at J to 0 bases, leaving 7 bases not matched to a gene. The CDR3 runs 15 residues. Germline CDR1 LNHNV, CDR2 YYDKDF (reference sequence). The CDR3 reads CATRAGQARSYEQYF. CDR3 bases: TGTGCCACCAGGGCGGGACAGGCTCGCTCCTACGAGCAGTACTTC. The full variable domain, with the rest looked up from reference TRBV15 and TRBJ2-7, is DAMVIQNPRYQVTQFGKPVTLSCSQTLNHNVMYWYQQKSSQAPKLLFHYYDKDFNNEADTPDNFQSRRPNTSFCFLDIRSPGLGDTAMYLCATRAGQARSYEQYFGPGTRLTVT.

CDR3 sequence: CASIRTGSGNTIYF. The DNA of the CDR3 is TGTGCCAGCATCCGTACAGGATCTGGAAACACCATATATTTT. This chain connects TRBV5-8 to TRBJ1-3; tentative D call: TRBD1 (5 bases). This CDR3 is 14 amino acids long. Per the germline V gene, CDR1 is SGHTS and CDR2 is YDEGEE. Trimming stripped 6 bases from V and 1 base from J, with 11 bases between.

This chain connects TRBV11-2 to TRBJ2-4; the D is unclear. Germline V gene sequence: CDR1 SGHAT, CDR2 FQNNGV. The V and J ends lost 4 bases and 5 bases respectively, with 12 bases between them. This CDR3 spans 14 amino acids. In DNA, the CDR3 is TGTGCCAGCAGCTCCCTTTTGAGACAAAACATTCAGTACTTC. This sequence encodes CASSSLLRQNIQYF. The full variable domain, in which reference TRBV11-2 and TRBJ2-4 provide the parts outside the CDR3, is EAGVAQSPRYKIIEKRQSVAFWCNPISGHATLYWYQQILGQGPKLLIQFQNNGVVDDSQLPKDRFSAERLKGVDSTLKIQPAKLEDSAVYLCASSSLLRQNIQYFGAGTRLSVL.

This clone was seen just once. The chain has TRBV2 and TRBJ2-1; TRBD2 is a possible D gene (6 bases). In germline, CDR1 is SNHLY, CDR2 FYNNEI. CDR3 size: 12 residues. Trimming shortened V by 7 bases and J by 6 bases, and 10 bases separated the two germline ends. CDR3 sequence (DNA): TGTGCCAGCAATGGGGGGTTCAATGAGCAGTTCTTC. Translation gives CASNGGFNEQFF.

V gene TRBV5-1 combines with J gene TRBJ2-7, with D possibly matching TRBD2 (5 bases). Germline CDR1 SGHRS, CDR2 YFSETQ. The V end was cut by 0 bases, the J end by 1 base, with 8 bases between. The CDR3 totals 14 residues. The CDR3 DNA reads as TGCGCCAGCAGCTTGGCCGAGGGATCCTACGAGCAGTACTTC. Protein product: CASSLAEGSYEQYF.

In the case of this clone: This likely reflects a read error, since a far larger clone is one base away. The V call is TRBV4-2, the J call TRBJ2-1; 12 bases are shared with TRBD2. Per germline, CDR1 LGHNA and CDR2 YNFKEQ. CDR3 length: 16 residues. CDR3 sequence: CASSQDGLAGGNEQLF. The CDR3 DNA reads as TGTGCCAGCAGCCAAGATGGCCTAGCGGGAGGGAATGAGCAGCTCTTC.

The V and J genes are TRBV6-5 and TRBJ1-4, with D unclear. With 0 bases removed from V and 8 bases from J, the gap between germline ends came to 7 bases. This CDR3 spans 13 amino acids. CDR1 and CDR2 (germline): MNHEY, SVGAGI. CDR3 region: CASSYSSGEKLFF. The CDR3 nucleotides are TGTGCCAGCAGTTACTCGAGTGGGGAAAAACTGTTTTTT.

This clone has only a few counts. The chain couples TRBV7-3 to TRBJ2-5; D might be TRBD2 (7 bases). CDR1 is SGHTA, CDR2 FQGTGA, per germline. The V gene lost 5 bases and the J gene lost 5 bases, with 18 bases spanning the gap. The CDR3 sequence is 15 residues long. CDR3 sequence: CASSPLRGGWETQYF. The CDR3, as DNA: TGTGCCAGCAGCCCCCTTCGCGGGGGCTGGGAGACCCAGTACTTC.

The chain uses TRBV2 and TRBJ1-4; unclear D gene. V shed 2 bases and J shed 4 bases, with 11 bases lying between them. CDR1 is SNHLY, CDR2 FYNNEI, per germline. This CDR3 contains 15 residues. The CDR3 sequence is CASSEFRGVNEKLFF. The CDR3 DNA sequence: TGTGCCAGCAGTGAATTTCGCGGGGTTAATGAAAAACTGTTTTTT.

This chain joins TRBV7-9 and TRBJ1-2; no clear D. In germline, CDR1 is SEHNR, CDR2 FQNEAQ (reference sequence). The V and J ends lost 2 bases and 2 bases respectively, with 6 bases between them. The CDR3 has 13 residues. This chain's CDR3 is CASSLQANYGYTF. DNA of the CDR3: TGTGCCAGCAGCTTACAAGCCAACTATGGCTACACCTTC.

Remarks on this clone: A far more abundant clone sits one base away, making this likely a read error. The V gene is TRBV27, the J gene TRBJ1-5; no definite D call. The V end was cut by 6 bases, the J end by 0 bases, with 6 bases between. CDR3 length equals 13 residues. The germline CDR1 and CDR2 sequences are MNHEY and SMNVEV (reference sequence). The CDR3 protein is CASSWDSNQPQHF. For the CDR3, the DNA is TGTGCCAGCAGCTGGGATAGCAATCAGCCCCAGCATTTT.

The chain carries TRBV9 and TRBJ1-2; 9 bases fit TRBD1. The CDR3 has 15 amino acids. The ends lost 3 bases at V and 4 bases at J; junction bases unmatched: 7. The germline gives CDR1 SGDLS, CDR2 YYNGEE. The CDR3 nucleotides read TGTGCCAGCAGCGCCCTCCACAGGGGGCCCTATGGCTACACCTTC. Translating gives CASSALHRGPYGYTF.

The chain has TRBV28 and TRBJ2-1, with 7 bases that match TRBD1. CDR3 size: 14 residues. With V trimmed by 2 bases and J by 7 bases, 5 bases remained unmatched. Germline values: CDR1 MDHEN, CDR2 SYDVKM. The CDR3 sequence: CASSLRGGENEQFF. The CDR3 coding sequence is TGTGCCAGCAGTTTAAGAGGGGGCGAAAATGAGCAGTTCTTC.

The rearrangement links TRBV5-4 to TRBJ1-1; D unresolved. Germline V gene data show CDR1 as SGHNT and CDR2 as YYREEE (reference sequence). V lost 0 bases to trimming and J lost 4 bases, with 7 bases between them. CDR3 length: 13 residues. The CDR3 sequence is CASSLAGSTEAFF. For the CDR3, the DNA is TGTGCCAGCAGCTTGGCGGGGAGCACTGAAGCTTTCTTT.

CDR3 residues: CAWGLAGGPYNEQFF. For the CDR3, the DNA is TGTGCCTGGGGACTAGCGGGAGGTCCCTACAATGAGCAGTTCTTC. The V call is TRBV30, the J call TRBJ2-1, with TRBD2 identical over 14 bases. The V gene end was trimmed by 5 bases and the J gene end by 2 bases; junction bases not matched to a gene: 2. Germline V CDR1 and CDR2: GTSNPN, SVGIG (reference sequence). The CDR3 contains 15 residues. Supplemented by reference TRBV30 and TRBJ2-1, the full variable domain reads SQTIHQWPATLVQPVGSPLSLECTVEGTSNPNLYWYRQAAGRGLQLLFYSVGIGQISSEVPQNLSASRPQDRQFILSSKKLLLSDSGFYLCAWGLAGGPYNEQFFGPGTRLTVL.

J is TRBJ2-3 and V is TRBV19; D gene ambiguous. Trimming shortened V by 6 bases and J by 2 bases, and 9 bases separated the two germline ends. This CDR3 comprises 13 residues. Per the germline V gene, CDR1 is LNHDA and CDR2 is SQIVND (reference sequence). The DNA of the CDR3 is TGTGCCAGTAGACAGACCGTCACAGATACGCAGTATTTT. This translates into CASRQTVTDTQYF.

A remark on this clone: Other DNA sequences in the same sample also yield this CDR3. V and J are TRBV5-1 and TRBJ2-5, with 9 bases identical to TRBD1. V lost 5 bases to trimming and J lost 2 bases; unmatched junction nucleotides: 4. Germline lookup yields CDR1 SGHRS and CDR2 YFSETQ. The CDR3 runs 14 residues. This chain's CDR3 is CASSAGQGQETQYF. The CDR3 DNA reads as TGCGCCAGCAGTGCGGGACAGGGACAAGAGACCCAGTACTTC. Using reference TRBV5-1 and TRBJ2-5 for the parts outside the CDR3, the full variable domain is KAGVTQTPRYLIKTRGQQVTLSCSPISGHRSVSWYQQTPGQGLQFLFEYFSETQRNKGNFPGRFSGRQFSNSRSEMNVSTLELGDSALYLCASSAGQGQETQYFGPGTRLLVL.

This clone was counted only a few times. The chain recombines TRBV5-4 with TRBJ2-7; 9 nucleotides match TRBD1. Per germline, CDR1 SGHNT and CDR2 YYREEE (reference sequence). This CDR3 is built from 15 residues. V trimming: 4 bases; J trimming: 3 bases; junction bases outside the gene matches: 8. The CDR3 region is CASSPAGTGFYEQYF. As DNA, the CDR3 is TGTGCCAGCAGCCCCGCCGGGACAGGGTTCTACGAGCAGTACTTC.

There are many counts of this clone. V usage is TRBV4-1 and J usage is TRBJ2-7, with 8 bases aligning to TRBD1. CDR3 size: 13 residues. CDR1 and CDR2 from the germline V gene are MGHRA and YSYEKL. The J segment lost 5 bases and the V segment lost 6 bases, leaving 6 bases of the junction unmatched. CDR3 region: CASRRTGKDEQYF. The CDR3 DNA is TGCGCCAGCAGACGGACAGGGAAAGACGAGCAGTACTTC.

The chain is built from TRBV29-1 and TRBJ1-1, with D possibly matching TRBD1 (5 bases). The CDR3 is 12 residues long. Trimming took 4 bases from V and 10 from J, leaving 16 bases between them. Looked up from germline, CDR1 is SQVTM and CDR2 is ANQGSEA. CDR3 amino acids: CSVGGADLAAFF. CDR3 DNA sequence: TGCAGCGTTGGAGGGGCGGACTTGGCAGCTTTCTTT.

CDR3 region: CASRANLGGDQPQHF. CDR3 DNA sequence: TGTGCCAGCAGGGCGAACCTTGGAGGCGATCAGCCCCAGCATTTT. The chain uses TRBV27 and TRBJ1-5; D is undetermined. V was clipped by 6 bases and J by 5 bases, with 17 bases between them. The germline V gene has CDR1 MNHEY and CDR2 SMNVEV (reference sequence). The CDR3 sequence is 15 residues long.

In its sample, this clone was seen once. This chain connects TRBV28 to TRBJ2-5; D gene unclear. The CDR3 length is 14 residues. Germline V CDR1 and CDR2: MDHEN, SYDVKM. V lost 5 bases, J lost 0 bases, and 10 bases lay in between. CDR3 DNA: TGTGCCAGCAGTCTCTCCGACAACCAAGAGACCCAGTACTTC. Translating it yields CASSLSDNQETQYF.